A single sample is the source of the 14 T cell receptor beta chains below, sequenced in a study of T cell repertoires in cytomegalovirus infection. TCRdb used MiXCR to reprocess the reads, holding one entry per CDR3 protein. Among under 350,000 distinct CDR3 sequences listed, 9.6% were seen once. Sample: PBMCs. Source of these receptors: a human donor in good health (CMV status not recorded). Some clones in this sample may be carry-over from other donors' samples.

The CDR3 sequence: CASSTRAWELFF. The CDR3 nucleotides read TGTGCCAGCAGTACCCGGGCCTGGGAGCTGTTTTTT. V and J are TRBV28 and TRBJ2-2; no clear D. This CDR3 contains 12 residues. Trimming cost V 5 bases and J 9 bases, with 10 bases left between them. Germline V CDR1 and CDR2: MDHEN, SYDVKM.

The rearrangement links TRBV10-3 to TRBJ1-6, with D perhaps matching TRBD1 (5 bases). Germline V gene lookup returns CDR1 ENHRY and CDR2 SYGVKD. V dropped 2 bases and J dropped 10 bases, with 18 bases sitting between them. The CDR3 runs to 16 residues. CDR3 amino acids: CAISEGRGREGSPLHF. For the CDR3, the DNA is TGTGCCATCAGTGAGGGACGGGGCAGGGAGGGCTCACCCCTCCACTTT.

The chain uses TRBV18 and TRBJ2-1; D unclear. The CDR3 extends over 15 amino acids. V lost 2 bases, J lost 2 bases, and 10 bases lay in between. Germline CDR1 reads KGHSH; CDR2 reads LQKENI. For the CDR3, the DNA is TGTGCCAGCTCACCATTTGCAGGTCCCTACAATGAGCAGTTCTTC. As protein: CASSPFAGPYNEQFF.

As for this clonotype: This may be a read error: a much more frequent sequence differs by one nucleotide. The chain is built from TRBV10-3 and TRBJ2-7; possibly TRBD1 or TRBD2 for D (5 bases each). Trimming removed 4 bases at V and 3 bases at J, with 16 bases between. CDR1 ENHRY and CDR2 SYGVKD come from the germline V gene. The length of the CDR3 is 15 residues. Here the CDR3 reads CAISGSGRGLYEQYF. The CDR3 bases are TGTGCCATCAGTGGTTCGGGACGGGGCCTCTACGAGCAGTACTTC.

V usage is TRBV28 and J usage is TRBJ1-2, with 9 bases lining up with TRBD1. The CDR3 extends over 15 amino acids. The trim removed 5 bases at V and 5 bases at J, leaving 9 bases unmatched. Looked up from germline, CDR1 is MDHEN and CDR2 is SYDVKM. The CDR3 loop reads CASSDPGQGEYGYTF. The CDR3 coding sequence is TGTGCCAGCAGTGATCCGGGACAGGGAGAATATGGCTACACCTTC.

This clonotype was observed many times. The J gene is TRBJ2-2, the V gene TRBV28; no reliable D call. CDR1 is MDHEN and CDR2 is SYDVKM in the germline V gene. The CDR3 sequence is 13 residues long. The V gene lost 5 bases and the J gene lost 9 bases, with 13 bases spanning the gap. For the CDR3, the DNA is TGTGCCAGCAGTCTACTCTCCCCCAGGGAGCTGTTTTTT. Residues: CASSLLSPRELFF.

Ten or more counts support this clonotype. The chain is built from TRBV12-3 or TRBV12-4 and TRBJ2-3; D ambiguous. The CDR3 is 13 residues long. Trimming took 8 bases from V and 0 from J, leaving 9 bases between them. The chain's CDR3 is CASGGTSTDTQYF. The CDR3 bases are TGTGCCAGCGGCGGTACTAGCACAGATACGCAGTATTTT.

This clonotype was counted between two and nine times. CDR3 amino acids: CASSPFHPGQLNTGELFF. The CDR3 nucleotides are TGTGCCAGCAGCCCTTTCCACCCGGGACAGTTGAACACCGGGGAGCTGTTTTTT. The chain has TRBV7-2 and TRBJ2-2; 7 bases are a match to TRBD1. After removal of 5 bases from V and 1 base from J, the junction contained 13 bases not matched to a gene. Germline V gene data show CDR1 as SGHTA and CDR2 as FQGNSA. This CDR3 region has 18 residues. Full variable domain (outside the CDR3, taken from reference TRBV7-2 and TRBJ2-2): GAGVSQSPSNKVTEKGKDVELRCDPISGHTALYWYRQSLGQGLEFLIYFQGNSAPDKSGLPSDRFSAERTGGSVSTLTIQRTQQEDSAVYLCASSPFHPGQLNTGELFFGEGSRLTVL.

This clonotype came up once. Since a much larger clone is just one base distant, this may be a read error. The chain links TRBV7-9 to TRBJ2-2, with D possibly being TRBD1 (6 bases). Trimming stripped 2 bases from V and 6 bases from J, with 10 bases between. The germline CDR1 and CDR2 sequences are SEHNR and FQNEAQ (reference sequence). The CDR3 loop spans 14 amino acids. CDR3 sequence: CASSLTGKAGELFF. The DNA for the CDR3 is TGTGCCAGCAGCTTAACAGGGAAGGCCGGGGAGCTGTTTTTT.

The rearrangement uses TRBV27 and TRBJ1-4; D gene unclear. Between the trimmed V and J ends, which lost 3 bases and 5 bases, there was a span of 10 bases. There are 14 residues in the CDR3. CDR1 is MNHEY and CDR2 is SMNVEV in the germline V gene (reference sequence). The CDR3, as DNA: TGTGCCAGCAGTTTGAGGCGGATAAATGAAAAACTGTTTTTT. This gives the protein CASSLRRINEKLFF.

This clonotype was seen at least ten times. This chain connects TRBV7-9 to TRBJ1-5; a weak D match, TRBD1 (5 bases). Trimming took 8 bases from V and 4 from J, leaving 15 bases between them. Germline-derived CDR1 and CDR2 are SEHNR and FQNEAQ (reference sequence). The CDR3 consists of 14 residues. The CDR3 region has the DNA TGTGCCAGCCAACGAGGCGGGGGTAATCAGCCCCAGCATTTT. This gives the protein CASQRGGGNQPQHF.

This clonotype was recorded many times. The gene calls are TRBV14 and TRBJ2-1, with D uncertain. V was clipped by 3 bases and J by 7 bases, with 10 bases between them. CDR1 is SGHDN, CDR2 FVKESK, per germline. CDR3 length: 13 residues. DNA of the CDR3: TGTGCCAGCAGCCACGACTGGTTAAATGAGCAGTTCTTC. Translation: CASSHDWLNEQFF.

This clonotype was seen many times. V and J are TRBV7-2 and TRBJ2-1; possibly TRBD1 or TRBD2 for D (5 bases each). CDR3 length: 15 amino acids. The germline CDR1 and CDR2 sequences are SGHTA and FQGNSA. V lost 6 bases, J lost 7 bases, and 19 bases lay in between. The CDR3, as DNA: TGTGCCAGCAGTCCCGGGGCCAATCGCCCGAATGAGCAGTTCTTC. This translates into CASSPGANRPNEQFF.

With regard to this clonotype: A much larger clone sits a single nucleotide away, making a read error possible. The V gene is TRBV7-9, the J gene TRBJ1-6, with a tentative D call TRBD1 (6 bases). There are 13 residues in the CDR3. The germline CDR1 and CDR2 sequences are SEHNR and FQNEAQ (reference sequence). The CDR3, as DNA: TGTGTCAGCAGCTTAGGGGGGTCTTCACCCCTCCACTTT. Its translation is CVSSLGGSSPLHF.